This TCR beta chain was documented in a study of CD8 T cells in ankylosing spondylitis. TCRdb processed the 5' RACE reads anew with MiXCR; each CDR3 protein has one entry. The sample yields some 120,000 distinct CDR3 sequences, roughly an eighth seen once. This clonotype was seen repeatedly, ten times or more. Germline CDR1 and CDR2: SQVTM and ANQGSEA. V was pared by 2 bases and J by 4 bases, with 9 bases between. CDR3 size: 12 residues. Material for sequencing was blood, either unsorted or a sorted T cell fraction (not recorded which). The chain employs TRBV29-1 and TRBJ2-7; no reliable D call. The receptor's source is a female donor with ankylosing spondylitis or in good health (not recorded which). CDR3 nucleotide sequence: TGCAGCGTTGAATTATGGGGTTACGAGCAGTACTTC. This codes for CSVELWGYEQYF.